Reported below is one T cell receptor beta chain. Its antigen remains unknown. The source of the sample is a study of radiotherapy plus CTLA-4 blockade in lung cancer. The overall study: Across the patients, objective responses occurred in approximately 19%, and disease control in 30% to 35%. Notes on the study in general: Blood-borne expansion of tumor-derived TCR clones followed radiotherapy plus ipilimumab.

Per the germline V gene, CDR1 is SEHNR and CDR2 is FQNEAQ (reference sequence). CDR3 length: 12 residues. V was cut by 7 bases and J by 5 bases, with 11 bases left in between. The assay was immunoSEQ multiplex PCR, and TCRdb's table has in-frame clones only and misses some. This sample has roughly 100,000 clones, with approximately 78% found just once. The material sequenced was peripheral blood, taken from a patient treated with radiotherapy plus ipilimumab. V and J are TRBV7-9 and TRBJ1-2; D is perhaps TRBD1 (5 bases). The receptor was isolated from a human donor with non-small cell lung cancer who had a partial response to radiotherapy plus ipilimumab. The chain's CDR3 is CASTGVRYGYTF. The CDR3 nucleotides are TGTGCCAGCACGGGGGTCCGTTATGGCTACACCTTC. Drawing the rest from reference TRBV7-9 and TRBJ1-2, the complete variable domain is DTGVSQNPRHKITKRGQNVTFRCDPISEHNRLYWYRQTLGQGPEFLTYFQNEAQLEKSRLLSDRFSAERPKGSFSTLEIQRTEQGDSAMYLCASTGVRYGYTFGSGTRLTVV.